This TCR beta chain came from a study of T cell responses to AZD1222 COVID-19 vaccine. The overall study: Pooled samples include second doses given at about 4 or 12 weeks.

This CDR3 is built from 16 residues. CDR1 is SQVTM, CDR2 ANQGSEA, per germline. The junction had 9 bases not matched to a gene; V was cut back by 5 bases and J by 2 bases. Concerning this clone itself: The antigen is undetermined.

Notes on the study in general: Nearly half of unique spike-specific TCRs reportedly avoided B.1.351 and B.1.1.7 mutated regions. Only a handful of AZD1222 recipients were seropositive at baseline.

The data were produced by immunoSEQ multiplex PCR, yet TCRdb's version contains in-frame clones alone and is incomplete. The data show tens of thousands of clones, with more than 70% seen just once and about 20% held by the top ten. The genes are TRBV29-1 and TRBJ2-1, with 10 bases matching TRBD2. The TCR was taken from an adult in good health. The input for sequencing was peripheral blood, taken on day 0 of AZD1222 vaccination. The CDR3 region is CSVPPGGTSAYNEQFF. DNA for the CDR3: TGCAGCGTTCCTCCAGGCGGGACTAGCGCCTACAATGAGCAGTTCTTC.